The 2 T cell receptor beta chains in this list originate from one sample, sequenced in a study of OX40 agonist ivuxolimab in advanced cancers. TCRdb's table, derived via immunoSEQ multiplex PCR, lists solely in-frame clones and lacks some. The sample holds tens of thousands of clones; over 75% are singletons and the top ten take 58%. The sample in question was CD4+ or CD8+ T cells sorted from blood, obtained in a trial of the OX40 agonist ivuxolimab. These receptors were collected from an adult with an advanced solid tumor such as melanoma, head and neck, liver or kidney cancer.

The chain carries TRBV27 and TRBJ2-3; 7 positions match TRBD1. This CDR3 contains 16 residues. Per the germline V gene, CDR1 is MNHEY and CDR2 is SMNVEV (reference sequence). The J segment lost 2 bases and the V segment lost 8 bases, leaving 13 bases of the junction unmatched. The CDR3 bases are TGTGCCAGCTGCGAAGGGGGACAGCTTACCACAGATACGCAGTATTTT. This translates into CASCEGGQLTTDTQYF.

This chain's CDR3 is CASEEGAANTEAFF. The CDR3 DNA is TGTGCCAGCGAGGAGGGGGCGGCGAACACTGAAGCTTTCTTT. The chain employs TRBV6-5 and TRBJ1-1, with TRBD1 matching 7 bases. Unmatched junction bases numbered 7, after V lost 8 bases and J lost 1 base. Looked up from germline, CDR1 is MNHEY and CDR2 is SVGAGI. The CDR3 is 14 residues long.